This TCR beta chain was identified in a study of cytomegalovirus exposure and HLA in healthy donors. Points from the study as a whole: CMV serostatus was the sole immune exposure data available. Specific recognition of CMV antigens was confirmed in vitro for a few chains (all CMV-associated). It was approximately 160 TCR beta chains that were listed as cytomegalovirus-associated.

V dropped 3 bases and J dropped 8 bases, with 18 bases sitting between them. Germline V CDR1 and CDR2: SGHRS, YFSETQ. The CDR3 length is 16 residues. This clone has more than one count but fewer than ten. Its specificity is unknown. PCR amplification relied on 60 Vbeta primers (plus 13 Jbeta primers). How the authors handled the data: Unique TCR beta chains numbered roughly 80 million in a later analysis, with roughly 9.9 million shared. Assay used: immunoSEQ multiplex PCR; TCRdb lists only in-frame clones, some missing. The V and J calls and the clone size are those of that table, but D and trimming were determined from the DNA. The sample shows about 110,000 clones, more than 65% of them seen only once.

The sequenced material came from PBMCs. The gene calls are TRBV5-1 and TRBJ1-6; D is undetermined. The source of this sequence is a woman in her twenties or thirties in good health and CMV-seronegative. The CDR3 sequence: CASSSDTDLAYSPLHF. Written as DNA, the CDR3 is TGCGCCAGCAGCTCCGACACAGACCTGGCCTATTCACCCCTCCACTTT.